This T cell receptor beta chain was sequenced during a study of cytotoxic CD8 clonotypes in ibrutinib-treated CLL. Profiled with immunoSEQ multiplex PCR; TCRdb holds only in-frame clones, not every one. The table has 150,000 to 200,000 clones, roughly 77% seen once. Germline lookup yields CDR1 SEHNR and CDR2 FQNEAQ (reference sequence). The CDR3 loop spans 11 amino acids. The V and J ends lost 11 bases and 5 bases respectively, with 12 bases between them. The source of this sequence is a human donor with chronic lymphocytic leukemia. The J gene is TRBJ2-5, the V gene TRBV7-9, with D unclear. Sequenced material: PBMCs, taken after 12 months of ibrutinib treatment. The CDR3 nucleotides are TGTGCCCCGGAAGTCGTGGAGACCCAGTACTTC. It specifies CAPEVVETQYF.